The clone carrying this T cell receptor beta chain occurred once. Its antigen is undetermined. The authors ran a second PCR of 7 to 11 cycles using a sample-barcoded 5' primer and a J-beta primer mix. Each cDNA molecule received a tag from a template-switch adaptor that had 12 random nucleotides. TCRdb re-called the 5' RACE reads through MiXCR, storing one row per CDR3 protein. The sample has 780,000 or so distinct CDR3 sequences; about 55% are singletons. This entry is derived from a study of blood T cells in healthy people across ages. Study-level results: Naive and antigen-experienced cells were not separated, limiting conclusive comparison.

The germline V gene has CDR1 SQVTM and CDR2 ANQGSEA. There are 18 residues in the CDR3. The junction had 21 bases not matched to a gene; V was cut back by 4 bases and J by 5 bases. The sample comprised blood. This sequence was found in a man aged 80 or over in good health. The J gene is TRBJ2-7, the V gene TRBV29-1, with 9 bases fitting TRBD1. CDR3 residues: CSVVALPPGQGSAHEQYF. CDR3 nucleotides: TGCAGCGTTGTGGCACTCCCACCGGGACAGGGTTCAGCCCACGAGCAGTACTTC.